The present T cell receptor (beta chain) was sequenced within a study of blood T cell repertoires in COVID-19. In germline, CDR1 is MDHEN, CDR2 SYDVKM. V lost 10 bases and J lost 0, with 9 bases in between. The CDR3 consists of 12 residues. The method was immunoSEQ multiplex PCR; TCRdb's version includes in-frame clones alone and lacks a portion of them. The sample holds 290,000 or so clones, approximately 85% seen once. Material for sequencing was peripheral blood. This TCR was recovered from a man in his fifties or sixties with active or convalescent COVID-19. The rearrangement uses TRBV28 and TRBJ1-1; D is ambiguous. CDR3 in DNA: TGTGCCACCTCAACAGTGAACACTGAAGCTTTCTTT. Amino acids: CATSTVNTEAFF.